This is a list of T cell receptor beta chains from one sample in a study of blood T cell repertoires in COVID-19. Sequencing used immunoSEQ multiplex PCR; TCRdb keeps in-frame clones, though not all of them. In the table there are 150,000 or so clones, roughly 77% of which are singletons. The sample taken for sequencing was peripheral blood. The receptors here all came from a woman in her sixties or seventies with COVID-19, enrolled during active disease. The CDR3 runs from the conserved cysteine through the conserved F or W. D genes are given only for firm matches. Rows give clone size only sometimes, using once, few, many, or a class for an expanded clone.

v_gene,abundance,d_gene,j_gene,CDR3nt,CDR3aa
TRBV15,few,.,TRBJ2-1,TGTGCCACCAGCAGTGCTCAGGGCGGGGTGTCCTACAATGAGCAGTTCTTC,CATSSAQGGVSYNEQFF
TRBV5-1,once,TRBD1,TRBJ2-7,TGCGCCAGCAGCGGGACAGGGGGCAACGAGCAGTACTTC,CASSGTGGNEQYF
TRBV2,.,.,TRBJ1-5,TGTGCCAGCAGTTCGCGGGGTAGGGATCAGCCCCAGCATTTT,CASSSRGRDQPQHF
TRBV5-6,.,TRBD1,TRBJ1-2,TGTGCCAGCACCTTTCGAGGGACAGGGGGCCATGGCTACACCTTC,CASTFRGTGGHGYTF
TRBV29-1,.,TRBD1,TRBJ1-5,TGCAGCGTCTCCGAGGGACAGGGACGGAATCAGCCCCAGCATTTT,CSVSEGQGRNQPQHF
TRBV5-6,.,.,TRBJ1-2,TGTGCCAGCAGCTCCCTATACAGGTCCTATGGCTACACCTTC,CASSSLYRSYGYTF
TRBV24-1,few,TRBD1,TRBJ2-7,TGTGCCACCCAGGGACAGGGAAACGAGCAGTACTTC,CATQGQGNEQYF
TRBV19,.,.,TRBJ2-7,TGTGCCAGTAGTATAGTAGGACAGCCAAAGGGCGAGCAGTACTTC,CASSIVGQPKGEQYF
TRBV6-5,.,.,TRBJ2-1,TGTGCCAGCAGTCCTAGGTCCTACAATGAGCAGTTCTTC,CASSPRSYNEQFF
TRBV6-5,.,.,TRBJ2-7,TGTGCCAGCAGCCTGGACAGCAACTACGAGCAGTACTTC,CASSLDSNYEQYF
TRBV28,.,TRBD1,TRBJ1-5,TGTGCCAGCAGTTCCCCCCGGGACAGGAATAGCAATCAGCCCCAGCATTTT,CASSSPRDRNSNQPQHF
TRBV4-3,.,TRBD2,TRBJ2-3,TGCGCCAGCAGCCAACTACGGACTAGCGGGGACACAGATACGCAGTATTTT,CASSQLRTSGDTDTQYF
TRBV5-1,.,.,TRBJ1-1,TGCGCCAGCAGCTCCCCTCCGAACACTGAAGCTTTCTTT,CASSSPPNTEAFF
TRBV6-1,.,.,TRBJ1-6,TGTGCCAGCAGTGAAGTTCAATTCCTCCACTTT,CASSEVQFLHF
TRBV7-9,few,TRBD2,TRBJ2-5,TGTGCCAGCAGCCCTCCGGGACTAGCGGGAGGCTATGGGACCCAGTACTTC,CASSPPGLAGGYGTQYF
TRBV28,many,TRBD1,TRBJ1-2,TGTGCCAGCCGGGGGACAGCCCGAGCTAACTATGGCTACACCTTC,CASRGTARANYGYTF
TRBV7-9,.,.,TRBJ2-7,TGTGCCAGCAGCCGCCCTTCCGGGACTGTGGCCTACGAGCAGTACTTC,CASSRPSGTVAYEQYF
TRBV11-2,.,TRBD1,TRBJ1-3,TGTGCCAGCAGCGGTCGGACAGGGGCTGGAAACACCATATATTTT,CASSGRTGAGNTIYF
TRBV7-9,.,.,TRBJ2-7,TGTGCCAGCAGCCTCGACAGGAACTACGAGCAGTACTTC,CASSLDRNYEQYF
TRBV5-1,.,.,TRBJ1-1,TGCGCCAGCAGCTTGGCCTTGAGGACTGAAGCTTTCTTT,CASSLALRTEAFF
TRBV4-1,once,TRBD1,TRBJ2-6,TGCGCCAGCAGCCAAGAGGGACAGGGAATCTCTGGGGCCAACGTCCTGACTTTC,CASSQEGQGISGANVLTF
TRBV2,.,TRBD1,TRBJ2-7,TGTGCCAGCAGCCGACAGGGGGCAGCTTCCTACGAGCAGTACTTC,CASSRQGAASYEQYF
TRBV3-1/TRBV3-2,.,TRBD2,TRBJ2-5,TGTGCCAGCAGCCAAGACCCTAGCGGGGGGACTATATACCAAGAGACCCAGTACTTC,CASSQDPSGGTIYQETQYF
TRBV5-1,.,TRBD1,TRBJ1-1,TGCGCCAGCAGCTTGGTCGACAGGGGAGGAGTGGCTTTCTTT,CASSLVDRGGVAFF
TRBV28,.,.,TRBJ1-5,TGTGCCAGCAGAATAACAGGCGTAGGCAATCAGCCCCAGCATTTT,CASRITGVGNQPQHF
TRBV3-1/TRBV3-2,.,TRBD1,TRBJ2-1,TGTGCCAGCAGCCTCGGACAGGGGGCGGGTGAGCAGTTCTTC,CASSLGQGAGEQFF
TRBV24-1,once,.,TRBJ2-1,TGTGCCACCAGCGCTTCTAGTGGCAGGGATTACAATGAGCAGTTCTTC,CATSASSGRDYNEQFF
TRBV24-1,.,.,TRBJ1-2,TGTGCCACCGGGGGCGCTAACTATGGCTACACCTTC,CATGGANYGYTF
TRBV23-1,.,.,TRBJ2-3,TGCGCCAGCAGTCAATCTCGGGGGGCCAAAGCAACAGATACGCAGTATTTT,CASSQSRGAKATDTQYF
TRBV9,few,.,TRBJ1-1,TGTGCCAGCAGCACCAGTGGGGCCAGGGCTACTGAAGCTTTCTTT,CASSTSGARATEAFF
TRBV9,.,.,TRBJ1-2,TGTGCCAGCAGCTCTAATTACAGGGCCTCATATGGCTACACCTTC,CASSSNYRASYGYTF
TRBV28,.,.,TRBJ2-1,TGTGCCAGCACCGCAGGGAATGAGCAGTTCTTC,CASTAGNEQFF
TRBV7-9,.,TRBD2,TRBJ2-1,TGTGCCAGCACCCAACTAGCGGGGGGCTCCTACAATGAGCAGTTCTTC,CASTQLAGGSYNEQFF
TRBV11-2,.,.,TRBJ2-5,TGTGCCAGCAGCTTAGGAGGTGGGGGCTCCGGGGAGACCCAGTACTTC,CASSLGGGGSGETQYF
TRBV5-1,once,TRBD2,TRBJ2-1,TGCGCCAGCAGCTCCGCGGGGGGCCCTGGGAATGAGCAGTTCTTC,CASSSAGGPGNEQFF
TRBV11-2,.,TRBD2,TRBJ2-1,TGTGCCAGCAGCTTAGCCATCCTAGCGGGGGGTTACAATGAGCAGTTCTTC,CASSLAILAGGYNEQFF
TRBV2,.,TRBD1,TRBJ2-5,TGTGCCAGCACCCCAAGTCAGGGGGCGCTTGGGACCCAGTACTTC,CASTPSQGALGTQYF
TRBV19,.,.,TRBJ2-1,TGTGCCAGTAGTATCGGACAGAACTCCTACAATGAGCAGTTCTTC,CASSIGQNSYNEQFF
TRBV28,.,.,TRBJ1-1,TGTGCCAGCAGTGGAAGCGTCTCTGAAGCTTTCTTT,CASSGSVSEAFF
TRBV4-1,once,.,TRBJ2-6,TGCGCCAGCAGCCAAGAGGGCCGCCCTGGGGCCAACGTCCTGACTTTC,CASSQEGRPGANVLTF
TRBV7-9,.,.,TRBJ1-2,TGTGCCAGCAGCTTAGCGGGGCCAGGGGACCGCTACACCTTC,CASSLAGPGDRYTF
TRBV6-6,.,TRBD1,TRBJ1-2,TGTGCCAGCAGTTTAGGGGACAGGTCCCCTGGCTACACCTTC,CASSLGDRSPGYTF
TRBV5-4,.,.,TRBJ1-2,TGTGCCAGCAGCCGGGACAACATTAACGGCTACACCTTC,CASSRDNINGYTF
TRBV9,.,.,TRBJ2-1,TGTGCCAGCAGCATTCGCAATGAGCAGTTCTTC,CASSIRNEQFF
TRBV19,.,.,TRBJ1-5,TGTGCCAGTAGCCGAAGGGCGGGACCCGATCAGCCCCAGCATTTT,CASSRRAGPDQPQHF
TRBV7-3,.,.,TRBJ1-6,TGTGCCAGCAGCTTAGGCGGGACCGCGAATTCACCCCTCCACTTT,CASSLGGTANSPLHF
TRBV5-4,.,TRBD1,TRBJ1-3,TGTGCCAGCAGCCCCGGACAGGGAGCGGCCGGAAACACCATATATTTT,CASSPGQGAAGNTIYF
TRBV6-6,.,TRBD2,TRBJ2-1,TGTGCCAGCAGTTACTCCGAGCGGGGTCAAAATGAGCAGTTCTTC,CASSYSERGQNEQFF
TRBV2,.,TRBD2,TRBJ2-6,TGTGCCAGCAGACCCTCCGGGGGGGCCGGGGCCAACGTCCTGACTTTC,CASRPSGGAGANVLTF
TRBV9,.,.,TRBJ1-5,TGTGCCAGCAGCGTACAGGGAGGGCCCCAGCATTTT,CASSVQGGPQHF
TRBV19,.,.,TRBJ2-6,TGTGCCAGTAGTATGCGACACCCCTCTGGGGCCAACGTCCTGACTTTC,CASSMRHPSGANVLTF